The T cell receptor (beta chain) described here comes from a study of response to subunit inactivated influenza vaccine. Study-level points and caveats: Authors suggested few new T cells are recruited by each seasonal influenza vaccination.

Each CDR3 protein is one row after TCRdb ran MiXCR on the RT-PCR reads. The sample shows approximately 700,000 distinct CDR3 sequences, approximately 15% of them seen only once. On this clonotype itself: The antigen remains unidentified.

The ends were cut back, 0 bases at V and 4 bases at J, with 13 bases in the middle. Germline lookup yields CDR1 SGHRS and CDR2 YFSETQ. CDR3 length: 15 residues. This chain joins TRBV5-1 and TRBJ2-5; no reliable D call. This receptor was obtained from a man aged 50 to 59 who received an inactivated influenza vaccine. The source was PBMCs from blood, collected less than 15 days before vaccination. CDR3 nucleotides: TGCGCCAGCAGCTTGGCCCTGGATAGCACAGAGACCCAGTACTTC. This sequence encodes CASSLALDSTETQYF.